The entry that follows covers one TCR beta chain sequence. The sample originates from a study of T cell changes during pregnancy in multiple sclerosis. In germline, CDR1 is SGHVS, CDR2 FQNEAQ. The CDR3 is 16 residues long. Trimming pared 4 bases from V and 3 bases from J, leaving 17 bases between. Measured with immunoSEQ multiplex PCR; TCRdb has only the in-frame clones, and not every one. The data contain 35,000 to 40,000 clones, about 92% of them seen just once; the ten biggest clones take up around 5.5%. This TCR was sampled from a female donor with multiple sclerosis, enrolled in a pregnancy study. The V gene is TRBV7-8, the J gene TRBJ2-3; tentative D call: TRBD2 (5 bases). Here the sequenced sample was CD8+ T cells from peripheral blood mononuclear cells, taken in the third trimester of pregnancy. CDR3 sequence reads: CASSSLSSTRTDTQYF. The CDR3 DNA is TGTGCCAGCAGCTCCTTGTCGAGTACTAGGACAGATACGCAGTATTTT. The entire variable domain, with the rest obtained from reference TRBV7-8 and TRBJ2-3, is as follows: GAGVSQSPRYKVAKRGQDVALRCDPISGHVSLFWYQQALGQGPEFLTYFQNEAQLDKSGLPSDRFFAERPEGSVSTLKIQRTQQEDSAVYLCASSSLSSTRTDTQYFGPGTRLTVL.